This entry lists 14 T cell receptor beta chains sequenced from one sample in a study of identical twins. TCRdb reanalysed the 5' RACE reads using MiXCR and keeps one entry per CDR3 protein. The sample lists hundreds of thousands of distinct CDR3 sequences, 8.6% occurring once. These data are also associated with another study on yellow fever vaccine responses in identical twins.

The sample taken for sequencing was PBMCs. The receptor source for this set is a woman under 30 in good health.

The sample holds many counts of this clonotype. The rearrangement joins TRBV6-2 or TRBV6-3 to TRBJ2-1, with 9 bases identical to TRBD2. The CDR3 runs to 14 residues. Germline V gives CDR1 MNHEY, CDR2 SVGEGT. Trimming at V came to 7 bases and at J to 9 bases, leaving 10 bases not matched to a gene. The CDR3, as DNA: TGTGCCAGCAACGGCGGGAGGGCCATAGGTGAGCAGTTCTTC. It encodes CASNGGRAIGEQFF.

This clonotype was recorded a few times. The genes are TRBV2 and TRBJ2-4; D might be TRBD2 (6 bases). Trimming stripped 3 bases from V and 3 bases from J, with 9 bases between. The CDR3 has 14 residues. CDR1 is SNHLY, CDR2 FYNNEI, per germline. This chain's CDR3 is CASSEQEGKNIQYF. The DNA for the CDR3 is TGTGCCAGCAGTGAGCAGGAGGGCAAAAACATTCAGTACTTC.

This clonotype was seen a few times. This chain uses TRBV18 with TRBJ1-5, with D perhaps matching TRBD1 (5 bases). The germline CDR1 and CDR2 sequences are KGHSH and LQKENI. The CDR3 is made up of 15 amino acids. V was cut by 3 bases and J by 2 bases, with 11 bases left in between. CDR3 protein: CASSPGRGRNQPQHF. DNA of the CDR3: TGTGCCAGCTCACCTGGGAGGGGACGCAATCAGCCCCAGCATTTT. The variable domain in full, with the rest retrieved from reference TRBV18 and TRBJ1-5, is NAGVMQNPRHLVRRRGQEARLRCSPMKGHSHVYWYRQLPEEGLKFMVYLQKENIIDESGMPKERFSAEFPKEGPSILRIQQVVRGDSAAYFCASSPGRGRNQPQHFGDGTRLSIL.

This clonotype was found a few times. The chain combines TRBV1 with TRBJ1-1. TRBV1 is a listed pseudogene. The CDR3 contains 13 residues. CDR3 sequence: CTSSQGMNTEAFF. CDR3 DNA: TGCACCAGCAGCCAGGGGATGAACACTGAAGCTTTCTTT.

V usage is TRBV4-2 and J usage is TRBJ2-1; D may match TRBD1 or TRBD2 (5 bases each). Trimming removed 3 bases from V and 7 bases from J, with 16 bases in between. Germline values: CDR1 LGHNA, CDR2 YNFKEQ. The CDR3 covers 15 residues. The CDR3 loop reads CASSQGTQSSNEQFF. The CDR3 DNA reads TGTGCCAGCAGCCAGGGGACCCAATCCTCGAATGAGCAGTTCTTC.

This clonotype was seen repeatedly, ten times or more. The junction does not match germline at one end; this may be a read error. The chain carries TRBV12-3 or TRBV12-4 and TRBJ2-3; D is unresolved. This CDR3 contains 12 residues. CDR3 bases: TGCGCCAGCAGCTTTGTCACGGATACGCAGTATTTT. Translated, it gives CASSFVTDTQYF.

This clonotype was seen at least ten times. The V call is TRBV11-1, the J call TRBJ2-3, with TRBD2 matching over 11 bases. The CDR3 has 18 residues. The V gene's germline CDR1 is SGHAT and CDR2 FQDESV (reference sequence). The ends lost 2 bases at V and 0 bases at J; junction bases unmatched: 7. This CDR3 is CASSLLLAGGTSTDTQYF. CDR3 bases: TGTGCCAGCAGCTTACTCCTAGCGGGGGGCACTAGCACAGATACGCAGTATTTT.

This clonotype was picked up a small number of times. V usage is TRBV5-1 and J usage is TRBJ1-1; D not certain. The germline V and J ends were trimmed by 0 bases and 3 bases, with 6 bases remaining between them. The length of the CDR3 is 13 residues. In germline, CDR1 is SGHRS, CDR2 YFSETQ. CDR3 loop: CASSLGADTEAFF. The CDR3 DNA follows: TGCGCCAGCAGCTTGGGGGCGGACACTGAAGCTTTCTTT. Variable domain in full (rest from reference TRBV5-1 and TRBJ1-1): KAGVTQTPRYLIKTRGQQVTLSCSPISGHRSVSWYQQTPGQGLQFLFEYFSETQRNKGNFPGRFSGRQFSNSRSEMNVSTLELGDSALYLCASSLGADTEAFFGQGTRLTVV.

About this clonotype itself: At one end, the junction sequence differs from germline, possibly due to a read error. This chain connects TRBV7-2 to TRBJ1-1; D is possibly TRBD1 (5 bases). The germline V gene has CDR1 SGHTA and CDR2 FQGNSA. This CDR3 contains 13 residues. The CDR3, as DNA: TGTGCCAGCAGCTCCGGGACCCACACTGAAGTTTTCTTT. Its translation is CASSSGTHTEVFF.

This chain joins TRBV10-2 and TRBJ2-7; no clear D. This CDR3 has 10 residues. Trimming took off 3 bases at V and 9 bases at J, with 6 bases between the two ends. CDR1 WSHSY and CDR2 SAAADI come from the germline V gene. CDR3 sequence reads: CASSEFVQYF. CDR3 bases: TGCGCCAGCAGTGAATTCGTGCAGTACTTC.

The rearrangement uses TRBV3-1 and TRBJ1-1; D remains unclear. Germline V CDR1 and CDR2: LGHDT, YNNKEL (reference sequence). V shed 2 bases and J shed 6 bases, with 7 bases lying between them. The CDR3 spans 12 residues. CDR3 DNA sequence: TGTGCCAGCAGCCAATTGGGATCTGAAGCTTTCTTT. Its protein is CASSQLGSEAFF. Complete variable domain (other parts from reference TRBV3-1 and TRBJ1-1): DTAVSQTPKYLVTQMGNDKSIKCEQNLGHDTMYWYKQDSKKFLKIMFSYNNKELIINETVPNRFSPKSPDKAHLNLHINSLELGDSAVYFCASSQLGSEAFFGQGTRLTVV.

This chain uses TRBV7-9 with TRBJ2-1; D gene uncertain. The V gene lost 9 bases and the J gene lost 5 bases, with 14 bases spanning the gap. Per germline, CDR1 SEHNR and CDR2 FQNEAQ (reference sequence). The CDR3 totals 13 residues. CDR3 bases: TGTGCCAGTCGAAAGGTGGGGAACAATGAGCAGTTCTTC. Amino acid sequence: CASRKVGNNEQFF.

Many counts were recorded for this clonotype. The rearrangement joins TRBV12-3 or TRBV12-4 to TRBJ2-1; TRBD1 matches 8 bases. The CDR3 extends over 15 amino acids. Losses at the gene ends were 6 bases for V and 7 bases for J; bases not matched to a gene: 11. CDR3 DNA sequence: TGTGCCAGCAGGGAGGACAGGGTGCGCTGGAATGAGCAGTTCTTC. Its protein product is CASREDRVRWNEQFF.

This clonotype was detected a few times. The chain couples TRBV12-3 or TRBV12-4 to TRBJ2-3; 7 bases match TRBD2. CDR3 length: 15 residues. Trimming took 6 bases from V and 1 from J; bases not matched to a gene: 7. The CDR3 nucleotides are TGTGCCAGCAGCCGAGCGAGCGGGGGCACAGATACGCAGTATTTT. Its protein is CASSRASGGTDTQYF.